A single sample gave rise to the 11 T cell receptor beta chains below, sequenced in a study of cytomegalovirus exposure and HLA in healthy donors. The PCR used 60 Vbeta and 13 Jbeta primers. Using immunoSEQ multiplex PCR, the repertoire was profiled, and TCRdb retains in-frame clones only, with some absent. Recorded for this sample: 45,000 or so clones. The sequenced sample consisted of PBMCs. These receptors all stem from a male donor in good health and CMV-seronegative.

The chain couples TRBV4-2 to TRBJ2-3; 13 bases align to TRBD2. This CDR3 region has 17 residues. Germline values: CDR1 LGHNA, CDR2 YNFKEQ. With V trimmed by 3 bases and J by 5 bases, 8 bases remained unmatched. As DNA, the CDR3 is TGTGCCAGCAGCCACCGACTAGCGGGGGGTTCTGGAGATACGCAGTATTTT. Its protein is CASSHRLAGGSGDTQYF.

This chain links TRBV25-1 with TRBJ2-7, with 7 bases fitting TRBD1. V lost 6 bases and J lost 0; bases outside the gene matches: 17. The CDR3 sequence is 18 residues long. The germline V gene has CDR1 MGHDK and CDR2 SYGVNS. In DNA, the CDR3 is TGTGCCAGCAGCCCTCCCCAGGTACAGGGGAGCCTCTCCTACGAGCAGTACTTC. Protein: CASSPPQVQGSLSYEQYF.

The rearrangement links TRBV10-1 to TRBJ2-1; possibly TRBD2 for D (6 bases). Germline V gene lookup returns CDR1 WNHNN and CDR2 SYGVQD (reference sequence). The germline V and J ends were trimmed by 4 bases and 5 bases, with 15 bases remaining between them. This CDR3 has 15 amino acids. The CDR3 DNA is TGCGCCAGCAGTGGGAGCGGGCCTAACAACAATGAGCAGTTCTTC. Translation: CASSGSGPNNNEQFF.

V gene TRBV9 combines with J gene TRBJ2-5; D perhaps matches TRBD1 (6 bases). Trimming shortened V by 4 bases and J by 5 bases, and 15 bases separated the two germline ends. The CDR3 covers 14 residues. Per germline, CDR1 SGDLS and CDR2 YYNGEE. CDR3 sequence (DNA): TGTGCCAGCAGCCCAGGACAGCCCGGCGAGACCCAGTACTTC. Translated, it gives CASSPGQPGETQYF.

The rearrangement links TRBV5-1 to TRBJ1-4; D gene uncertain. Trimming removed 4 bases at V and 2 bases at J, with 9 bases between. This CDR3 comprises 14 residues. The V gene's germline CDR1 is SGHRS and CDR2 YFSETQ. The CDR3 sequence: CASSRSLTNEKLFF. The CDR3 region has the DNA TGCGCCAGCAGCCGGAGTTTGACTAATGAAAAACTGTTTTTT.

V usage is TRBV15 and J usage is TRBJ2-7, with TRBD2 as a possible D gene (5 bases). With 6 bases removed from V and 0 bases from J, the gap between germline ends came to 12 bases. Per the germline V gene, CDR1 is LNHNV and CDR2 is YYDKDF (reference sequence). The CDR3 has 14 residues. The CDR3 DNA is TGTGCCACCAGTTCCGGGGAAAGCTCCTACGAGCAGTACTTC. It specifies CATSSGESSYEQYF.

The chain recombines TRBV18 with TRBJ1-6, with 7 bases matching TRBD1. In germline, CDR1 is KGHSH, CDR2 LQKENI. This CDR3 comprises 14 residues. The ends lost 3 bases at V and 10 bases at J; junction bases unmatched: 6. The CDR3 coding sequence is TGTGCCAGCTCACCTACAGGGGAAAGGTCACCCCTCCACTTT. Protein product: CASSPTGERSPLHF.

The chain combines TRBV7-9 with TRBJ1-2; possible D gene TRBD1, 6 bases. The length of the CDR3 is 16 residues. V gave up 2 bases and J gave up 3 bases, with 16 bases separating them. Germline V lookup: CDR1 SEHNR, CDR2 FQNEAQ (reference sequence). This CDR3 reads CASSLSGDISDYGYTF. The CDR3, as DNA: TGTGCCAGCAGCTTAAGTGGGGACATTTCCGACTATGGCTACACCTTC.

This chain joins TRBV7-9 and TRBJ1-1; no firm D call. The CDR3 has 12 amino acids. CDR1 is SEHNR, CDR2 FQNEAQ, per germline (reference sequence). V was trimmed by 5 bases and J by 5 bases, leaving 9 bases between them. CDR3 in DNA: TGTGCCAGCAGCACGGGGTGGACTGAAGCTTTCTTT. It encodes CASSTGWTEAFF.

The chain has TRBV11-2 and TRBJ1-1; 7 bases map to TRBD1. CDR1 is SGHAT, CDR2 FQNNGV, per germline. V shed 3 bases and J 7 bases; nucleotides not matched to a gene: 8. This CDR3 is built from 14 residues. CDR3 loop: CASSLWDRPNEAFF. In nucleotides, the CDR3 is TGTGCCAGCAGCTTGTGGGACAGACCTAATGAAGCTTTCTTT.

The chain couples TRBV7-8 to TRBJ1-1; D is undetermined. Germline V lookup: CDR1 SGHVS, CDR2 FQNEAQ. Trimming took 1 base from V and 0 from J, leaving 15 bases between them. This CDR3 has 17 residues. The CDR3 here is CASSLESPGSMNTEAFF. The CDR3 DNA sequence: TGTGCCAGCAGCTTAGAGTCCCCGGGGAGCATGAACACTGAAGCTTTCTTT.